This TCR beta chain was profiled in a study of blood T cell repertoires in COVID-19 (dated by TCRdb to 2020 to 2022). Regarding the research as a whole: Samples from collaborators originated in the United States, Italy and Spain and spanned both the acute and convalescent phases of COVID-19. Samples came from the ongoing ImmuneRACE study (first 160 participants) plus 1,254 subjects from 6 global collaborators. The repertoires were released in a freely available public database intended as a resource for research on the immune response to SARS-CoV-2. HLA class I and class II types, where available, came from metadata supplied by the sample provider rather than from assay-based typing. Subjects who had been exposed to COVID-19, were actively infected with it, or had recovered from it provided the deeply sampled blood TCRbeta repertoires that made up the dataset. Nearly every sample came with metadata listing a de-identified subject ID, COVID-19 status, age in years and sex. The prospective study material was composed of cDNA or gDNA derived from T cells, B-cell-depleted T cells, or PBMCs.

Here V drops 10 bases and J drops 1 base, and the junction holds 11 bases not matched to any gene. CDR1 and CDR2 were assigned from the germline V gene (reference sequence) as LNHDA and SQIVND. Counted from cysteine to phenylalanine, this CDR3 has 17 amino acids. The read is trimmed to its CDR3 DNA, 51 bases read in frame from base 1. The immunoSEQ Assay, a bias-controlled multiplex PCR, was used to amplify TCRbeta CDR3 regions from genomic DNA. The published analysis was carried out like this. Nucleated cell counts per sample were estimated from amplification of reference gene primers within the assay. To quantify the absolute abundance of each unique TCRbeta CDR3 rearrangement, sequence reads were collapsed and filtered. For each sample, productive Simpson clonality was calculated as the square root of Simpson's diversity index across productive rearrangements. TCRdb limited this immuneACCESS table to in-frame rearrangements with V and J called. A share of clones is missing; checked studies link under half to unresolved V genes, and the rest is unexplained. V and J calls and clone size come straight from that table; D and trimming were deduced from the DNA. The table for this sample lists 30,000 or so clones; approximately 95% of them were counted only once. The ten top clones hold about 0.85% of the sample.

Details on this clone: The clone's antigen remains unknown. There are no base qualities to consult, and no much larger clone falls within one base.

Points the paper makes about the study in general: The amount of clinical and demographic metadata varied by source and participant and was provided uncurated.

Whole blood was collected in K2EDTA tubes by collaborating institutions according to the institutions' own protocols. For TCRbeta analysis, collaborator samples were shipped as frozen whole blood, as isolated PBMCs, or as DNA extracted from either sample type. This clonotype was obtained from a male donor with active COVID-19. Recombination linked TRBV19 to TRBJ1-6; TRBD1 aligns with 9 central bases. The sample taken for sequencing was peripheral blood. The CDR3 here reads CATGGTGLGSYNSPLHF. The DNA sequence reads TGTGCCACCGGTGGGACAGGGCTCGGGTCCTATAATTCACCCCTCCACTTT.